This TCR beta chain was observed in a study of Tregs in tolerant kidney transplant recipients. Unstimulated Tregs (CD4+CD25+CD127-) and CD4+CD25- non-Tregs were sorted from PBMCs. Whole-study results and caveats: This study did not directly address biological reproducibility. Few patients were studied, so findings need validation in larger groups.

Here immunoSEQ multiplex PCR was the method, and the copy in TCRdb shows in-frame clones only, minus some. The profile shows 100,000 to 150,000 clones, 92% of them singletons. The V and J ends lost 4 bases and 0 bases, in that order; junction bases with no gene match: 3. CDR3 length equals 15 residues. CDR1 and CDR2 from the germline V gene are SGHRS and YFSETQ. On this clone: The antigen is not known.

Sequencing input: CD4+ T cells from blood. The chain combines TRBV5-1 with TRBJ2-1; 8 bases are shared with TRBD2. The TCR sequence derives from a human donor in good health. CDR3 residues: CASSVGLASYNEQFF. The CDR3 DNA reads as TGCGCCAGCAGCGTAGGACTAGCCTCCTACAATGAGCAGTTCTTC.